A single sample gave rise to the 21 T cell receptor beta chains below, sequenced in a study of beta chain features in type 1 diabetes. Expressed TCRB transcripts were sequenced after all isolated RNA was converted to cDNA. Measured with immunoSEQ multiplex PCR; TCRdb has only the in-frame clones, and not every one. This table holds fewer than 650,000 clones, roughly a sixth found once. Input material: naive CD4+ T cells from blood. The origin of the receptors is a man between 18 and 29 years old in good health.

The J gene is TRBJ1-5, the V gene TRBV19, with TRBD1 as a possible D gene (5 bases). Germline-derived CDR1 and CDR2 are LNHDA and SQIVND (reference sequence). The V end was cut by 9 bases, the J end by 6 bases, with 18 bases between. The CDR3 loop spans 14 amino acids. The CDR3: CASNRGGMVQPQHF. CDR3 DNA: TGTGCCAGCAATCGGGGGGGGATGGTTCAGCCCCAGCATTTT.

CDR3 residues: CASSYWTTSQHEQFF. As DNA, the CDR3 is TGTGCCAGCAGCTACTGGACTACCTCGCAGCATGAGCAGTTCTTC. The chain couples TRBV7-2 to TRBJ2-1, with D possibly matching TRBD2 (6 bases). Per germline, CDR1 SGHTA and CDR2 FQGNSA. The length of the CDR3 is 15 residues. The ends were cut back, 4 bases at V and 8 bases at J, with 18 bases in the middle. The entire variable domain, with the rest obtained from reference TRBV7-2 and TRBJ2-1, is as follows: GAGVSQSPSNKVTEKGKDVELRCDPISGHTALYWYRQSLGQGLEFLIYFQGNSAPDKSGLPSDRFSAERTGGSVSTLTIQRTQQEDSAVYLCASSYWTTSQHEQFFGPGTRLTVL.

The chain links TRBV7-2 to TRBJ2-7; 10 positions agree with TRBD1. The length of the CDR3 is 15 residues. Per germline, CDR1 SGHTA and CDR2 FQGNSA. The V gene end was trimmed by 5 bases and the J gene end by 3 bases; junction bases not matched to a gene: 7. The CDR3 loop reads CASSRTGGEYYEQYF. CDR3 in DNA: TGTGCCAGCAGCCGGACAGGGGGGGAATACTACGAGCAGTACTTC.

The chain has TRBV28 and TRBJ1-2, with no clear D. Germline V gene sequence: CDR1 MDHEN, CDR2 SYDVKM. The CDR3 loop spans 13 amino acids. The ends were cut back, 3 bases at V and 3 bases at J, with 8 bases in the middle. In nucleotides, the CDR3 is TGTGCCAGCAGTTTGGTACAGCACTATGGCTACACCTTC. The encoded protein is CASSLVQHYGYTF.

This rearrangement joins TRBV7-9 to TRBJ2-4; 8 bases are shared with TRBD1. V was clipped by 3 bases and J by 0 bases; unmatched bases: 13. The CDR3 is 19 amino acids. Germline V gene data show CDR1 as SEHNR and CDR2 as FQNEAQ (reference sequence). In nucleotides, the CDR3 is TGTGCCAGCAGCTTCAGGGACAGGCGGACCGGCGCAGCCAAAAACATTCAGTACTTC. Translating gives CASSFRDRRTGAAKNIQYF.

This clone was counted a few times. A junction boundary mismatches the germline segment, possibly from a read error. The V call is TRBV5-1, the J call TRBJ2-5; tentative D call: TRBD1 (6 bases). Per germline, CDR1 SGHRS and CDR2 YFSETQ. This CDR3 is built from 13 residues. This CDR3 reads CASSNPGQEAQYF. In DNA, the CDR3 is TGCGCCAGCAGCAATCCGGGACAAGAGGCCCAGTACTTC.

A few counts support this clone. The chain uses TRBV6-5 and TRBJ1-2, with 10 bases matching TRBD1. With 5 bases clipped from V and 4 bases from J, the junction kept 4 bases outside the gene matches. The germline CDR1 and CDR2 sequences are MNHEY and SVGAGI. The CDR3 loop spans 14 amino acids. This CDR3 is CASSRGQGTYGYTF. DNA for the CDR3: TGTGCCAGCAGTCGGGGACAGGGGACCTATGGCTACACCTTC.

The table lists this clone with a few counts. This chain joins TRBV29-1 and TRBJ2-5; D may match TRBD1 or TRBD2 (5 bases each). Germline CDR1 SQVTM, CDR2 ANQGSEA. The CDR3 has 14 amino acids. V was pared by 7 bases and J by 1 base, with 16 bases between. CDR3 amino acids: CSGSSWGPQETQYF. The CDR3 DNA sequence: TGCAGCGGCTCGTCTTGGGGACCCCAAGAGACCCAGTACTTC. The full variable domain, completed using reference TRBV29-1 and TRBJ2-5, is SAVISQKPSRDICQRGTSLTIQCQVDSQVTMMFWYRQQPGQSLTLIATANQGSEATYESGFVIDKFPISRPNLTFSTLTVSNMSPEDSSIYLCSGSSWGPQETQYFGPGTRLLVL.

The chain uses TRBV7-3 and TRBJ2-7; unclear D gene. The germline gives CDR1 SGHTA, CDR2 FQGTGA. This CDR3 comprises 15 residues. V was cut by 4 bases and J by 7 bases, with 20 bases left in between. The CDR3 nucleotides are TGTGCCAGCAGCTCCCTGGCGGCCTCCTTGCGAGAGCAGTACTTC. This gives the protein CASSSLAASLREQYF.

This clone was found a few times. The rearrangement joins TRBV14 to TRBJ1-1; D ambiguous. V was shortened by 0 bases and J by 8 bases, with 4 bases between the two germline ends. CDR3 length equals 11 residues. Per the germline V gene, CDR1 is SGHDN and CDR2 is FVKESK. The CDR3 DNA reads TGTGCCAGCAGCCAAGATCGCGAAGCTTTCTTT. Its protein product is CASSQDREAFF.

This clone turned up a few times. The chain couples TRBV20-1 to TRBJ2-7; no definite D call. V dropped 6 bases and J dropped 3 bases, with 9 bases sitting between them. The CDR3 sequence is 11 residues long. Germline CDR1 is DFQATT and CDR2 is SNEGSKA (reference sequence). In DNA form, the CDR3 reads TGCAGTGCCAGCGAACTCTACGAGCAGTACTTC. Its protein is CSASELYEQYF.

The chain joins TRBV7-9 to TRBJ2-3; D is unclear. This CDR3 has 15 residues. Trimming removed 3 bases from V and 0 bases from J, with 10 bases in between. Germline CDR1 SEHNR, CDR2 FQNEAQ (reference sequence). The DNA of the CDR3 is TGTGCCAGCAGCTTCAGGTTTTCTAGCACAGATACGCAGTATTTT. It specifies CASSFRFSSTDTQYF.

This clone came up many times. This chain links TRBV14 with TRBJ2-1, with D perhaps given as TRBD1 or TRBD2 (5 bases each). The CDR3 totals 15 residues. Trimming took 4 bases from V and 7 from J, leaving 17 bases between them. CDR1 and CDR2 from the germline V gene are SGHDN and FVKESK. CDR3: CASSRGQASWNEQFF. DNA of the CDR3: TGTGCCAGCAGCCGGGGCCAGGCTAGCTGGAATGAGCAGTTCTTC.

This chain joins TRBV7-9 and TRBJ2-7, with D uncertain. This CDR3 has 14 residues. V gave up 4 bases and J gave up 0 bases, with 10 bases separating them. Germline V CDR1 and CDR2: SEHNR, FQNEAQ (reference sequence). The CDR3 is CASSSEPASYEQYF. CDR3 coding DNA: TGTGCCAGCAGCTCGGAACCGGCCTCCTACGAGCAGTACTTC.

This chain connects TRBV9 to TRBJ2-1; 10 bases map to TRBD1. Germline lookup yields CDR1 SGDLS and CDR2 YYNGEE. Unmatched junction bases numbered 5, after V lost 2 bases and J lost 6 bases. This CDR3 contains 15 residues. CDR3 coding DNA: TGTGCCAGCAGCGTGACAGGGGGCGCGGTCAATGAGCAGTTCTTC. Its translation is CASSVTGGAVNEQFF.

This clone was picked up a small number of times. The gene calls are TRBV27 and TRBJ2-7, with TRBD1 identical over 8 bases. Germline V CDR1 and CDR2: MNHEY, SMNVEV (reference sequence). The V segment lost 2 bases and the J segment 6 bases; nucleotides outside the gene matches: 12. The CDR3 loop spans 16 amino acids. CDR3 loop: CASSLSIGQGESEQYF. CDR3 DNA: TGTGCCAGCAGTTTAAGTATCGGACAGGGAGAATCCGAGCAGTACTTC.

The rearrangement links TRBV27 to TRBJ2-1, with D maybe TRBD2 (6 bases). V was clipped by 5 bases and J by 2 bases, with 16 bases between them. This CDR3 has 16 amino acids. From germline, CDR1 is MNHEY and CDR2 SMNVEV (reference sequence). CDR3 sequence reads: CASSLRTNIPYNEQFF. CDR3 DNA: TGTGCCAGCAGTCTGCGGACTAACATCCCCTACAATGAGCAGTTCTTC.

This clone was seen more than once but under ten times. The V call is TRBV7-9, the J call TRBJ2-2; tentative D call: TRBD1 (5 bases). Germline values: CDR1 SEHNR, CDR2 FQNEAQ (reference sequence). The length of the CDR3 is 15 residues. V was trimmed by 1 base and J by 7 bases, leaving 13 bases between them. The CDR3 region is CASSLVRDDGGELFF. The CDR3 DNA sequence: TGTGCCAGCAGCTTAGTCAGGGATGATGGCGGGGAGCTGTTTTTT.

This sequence joins TRBV7-3 and TRBJ2-7; D uncertain. Germline V lookup: CDR1 SGHTA, CDR2 FQGTGA. CDR3 size: 13 residues. The germline V and J ends were trimmed by 2 bases and 1 base, with 6 bases remaining between them. This CDR3 is CASSLGFSYEQYF. The DNA for the CDR3 is TGTGCCAGCAGCTTAGGGTTTTCCTACGAGCAGTACTTC.

This clone was seen a few times. As DNA, the CDR3 is TGTGCCAGCAGTGTATTGAGACTGTTAAACAACTATGGCTACACCTTC. As protein: CASSVLRLLNNYGYTF. This chain links TRBV6-1 with TRBJ1-2, with D unresolved. The CDR3 has 16 amino acids. The germline gives CDR1 MNHNS, CDR2 SASEGT. V gave up 4 bases and J gave up 2 bases, with 17 bases separating them.

This clone was detected a few times. Other DNA sequences from this sample encode an identical CDR3 as well. This rearrangement joins TRBV9 to TRBJ1-5, with 9 bases lining up with TRBD1. CDR1 SGDLS and CDR2 YYNGEE come from the germline V gene. CDR3 length: 14 amino acids. Trimming removed 2 bases from V and 4 bases from J; junction bases left unmatched: 1. DNA for the CDR3: TGTGCCAGCAGCGTTGGACAGGGGAATCAGCCCCAGCATTTT. It is translated as CASSVGQGNQPQHF.